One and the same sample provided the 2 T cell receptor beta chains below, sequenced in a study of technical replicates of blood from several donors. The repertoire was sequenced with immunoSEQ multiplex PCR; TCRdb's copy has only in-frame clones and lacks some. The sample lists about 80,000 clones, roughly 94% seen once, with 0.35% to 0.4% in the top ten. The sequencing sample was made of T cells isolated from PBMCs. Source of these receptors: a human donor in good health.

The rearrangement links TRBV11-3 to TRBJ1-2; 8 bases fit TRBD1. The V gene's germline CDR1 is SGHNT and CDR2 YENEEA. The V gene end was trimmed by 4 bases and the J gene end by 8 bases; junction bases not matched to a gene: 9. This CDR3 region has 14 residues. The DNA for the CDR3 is TGTGCCAGCAGCTGGGACAGGTCATCGCTGGGCTACACCTTC. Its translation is CASSWDRSSLGYTF. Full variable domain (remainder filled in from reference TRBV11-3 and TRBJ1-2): EAGVVQSPRYKIIEKKQPVAFWCNPISGHNTLYWYLQNLGQGPELLIRYENEEAVDDSQLPKDRFSAERLKGVDSTLKIQPAELGDSAVYLCASSWDRSSLGYTFGSGTRLTVV.

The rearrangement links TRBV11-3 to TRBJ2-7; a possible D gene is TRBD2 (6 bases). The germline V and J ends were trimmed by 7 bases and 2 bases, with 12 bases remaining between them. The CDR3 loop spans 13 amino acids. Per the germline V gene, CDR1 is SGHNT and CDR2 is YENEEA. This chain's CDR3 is CASMGGTAYEQYF. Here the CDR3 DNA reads TGTGCCAGCATGGGGGGTACCGCCTACGAGCAGTACTTC.